This entry lists 13 T cell receptor beta chains sequenced from one sample in a study of cytotoxic CD8 clonotypes in ibrutinib-treated CLL. The data were produced by immunoSEQ multiplex PCR, yet TCRdb's version contains in-frame clones alone and is incomplete. Of about 50,000 clones detected, about three fifths appear once; the ten largest clones hold roughly a quarter. Sequences were derived from PBMCs, sampled after 24 months of ibrutinib treatment. The source is a human donor with chronic lymphocytic leukemia.

The sample holds a few counts of this clone. This sequence joins TRBV7-2 and TRBJ1-2; no reliable D call. Trimming removed 5 bases at V and 7 bases at J, with 14 bases between. This CDR3 region has 13 residues. Germline-derived CDR1 and CDR2 are SGHTA and FQGNSA. Written as DNA, the CDR3 is TGTGCCAGCAGCCCTCTGGGCGGGGTTGGCTACACCTTC. Its protein product is CASSPLGGVGYTF.

The rearrangement joins TRBV5-5 to TRBJ2-5; no clear D gene. From germline, CDR1 is SGHKS and CDR2 YYEKEE (reference sequence). V was cut by 2 bases and J by 2 bases, with 13 bases left in between. CDR3 size: 15 residues. CDR3 bases: TGTGCCAGCAGCTTTGGCAGCCTCGTTCAAGAGACCCAGTACTTC. This codes for CASSFGSLVQETQYF.

The V gene is TRBV19, the J gene TRBJ2-7; possibly TRBD1 for D (6 bases). The CDR3 sequence is 14 residues long. V shed 5 bases and J shed 4 bases, with 15 bases lying between them. CDR1 and CDR2 (germline): LNHDA, SQIVND (reference sequence). CDR3 nucleotide sequence: TGTGCCAGTAGTGGGTTGGGACAACAATACGAGCAGTACTTC. Encoded protein: CASSGLGQQYEQYF.

The chain recombines TRBV9 with TRBJ2-5; D uncertain. Germline CDR1 and CDR2: SGDLS and YYNGEE. This CDR3 has 15 residues. V was clipped by 0 bases and J by 5 bases, with 14 bases between them. The CDR3 here is CASSVVATQLETQYF. Here the CDR3 DNA reads TGTGCCAGCAGCGTAGTGGCGACGCAGTTGGAGACCCAGTACTTC. The entire variable domain, with the rest obtained from reference TRBV9 and TRBJ2-5, is as follows: DSGVTQTPKHLITATGQRVTLRCSPRSGDLSVYWYQQSLDQGLQFLIQYYNGEERAKGNILERFSAQQFPDLHSELNLSSLELGDSALYFCASSVVATQLETQYFGPGTRLLVL.

In the case of this clone: Other DNA sequences within the sample encode an identical CDR3. The V call is TRBV27, the J call TRBJ1-1; D perhaps matches TRBD1 (5 bases). The V end was cut by 3 bases, the J end by 5 bases, with 13 bases between. The CDR3 contains 14 residues. Germline-derived CDR1 and CDR2 are MNHEY and SMNVEV (reference sequence). The CDR3: CASSFAGGNTEAFF. Written as DNA, the CDR3 is TGTGCCAGCAGTTTTGCGGGGGGAAATACTGAAGCTTTCTTT.

This clone was detected only once. J is TRBJ1-2 and V is TRBV7-9, with D possibly being TRBD1 (5 bases). The CDR3 consists of 14 residues. The germline CDR1 and CDR2 sequences are SEHNR and FQNEAQ (reference sequence). Trimming removed 0 bases at V and 4 bases at J, with 9 bases between. As DNA, the CDR3 is TGTGCCAGCAGCTTAGCTAGGGGATCCTATGGCTACACCTTC. It translates to CASSLARGSYGYTF.

J is TRBJ1-1 and V is TRBV7-8; no firm D call. V shed 5 bases and J shed 6 bases, with 10 bases lying between them. This CDR3 spans 12 amino acids. Germline CDR1 and CDR2: SGHVS and FQNEAQ. Here the CDR3 reads CASSTRKSEAFF. CDR3 in DNA: TGTGCCAGCAGCACCCGGAAATCTGAAGCTTTCTTT.

The J gene is TRBJ2-7, the V gene TRBV7-9, with TRBD1 identical over 7 bases. Per the germline V gene, CDR1 is SEHNR and CDR2 is FQNEAQ (reference sequence). V lost 4 bases to trimming and J lost 1 base; unmatched junction nucleotides: 4. The CDR3 length is 14 residues. CDR3 region: CASSSMGQSYEQYF. In DNA form, the CDR3 reads TGTGCCAGCAGCTCCATGGGACAGTCCTACGAGCAGTACTTC.

The chain links TRBV5-1 to TRBJ1-2; 12 nucleotides match TRBD1. J gave up 1 base and V 4 bases, and 8 bases lay outside the gene matches. This CDR3 has 17 amino acids. Germline V gene sequence: CDR1 SGHRS, CDR2 YFSETQ. CDR3 in amino acids: CASSPGDRGRGNYGYTF. CDR3 bases: TGCGCCAGCAGCCCGGGGGACAGGGGGCGCGGTAACTATGGCTACACCTTC.

With regard to this clone: A junction boundary mismatches the germline segment, possibly from a read error. V usage is TRBV6-4 and J usage is TRBJ2-1, with 8 bases lining up with TRBD1. The CDR3 length is 13 residues. Germline CDR1 is MRHNA and CDR2 is SNTAGT. The DNA of the CDR3 is TGTGCCAGCAGTGCCACCTTACAGGGGGTGCCGCTCTTC. It yields the protein CASSATLQGVPLF.

The count of this clone is one. This chain connects TRBV6-5 to TRBJ1-1; D is ambiguous. The V gene lost 7 bases and the J gene lost 8 bases, with 11 bases spanning the gap. Germline loops: CDR1 MNHEY, CDR2 SVGAGI. The CDR3 covers 11 residues. The CDR3 region is CASKRADEAFF. For the CDR3, the DNA is TGTGCCAGCAAAAGGGCAGACGAAGCTTTCTTT.

This clone was seen more than once but under ten times. J is TRBJ1-5 and V is TRBV5-6; no firm D call. Trimming cost V 3 bases and J 7 bases, with 11 bases left between them. CDR1 and CDR2 from the germline V gene are SGHDT and YYEEEE. This CDR3 is built from 13 residues. CDR3 amino acids: CASSWRGGQPQHF. CDR3 nucleotide sequence: TGTGCCAGCAGCTGGCGCGGAGGCCAGCCCCAGCATTTT.

This chain joins TRBV5-1 and TRBJ1-3, with TRBD1 identical over 7 bases. The CDR3 runs 17 residues. The V gene end was trimmed by 0 bases and the J gene end by 2 bases; junction bases not matched to a gene: 8. In germline, CDR1 is SGHRS, CDR2 YFSETQ. CDR3 amino acids: CASSLGTGNSPGNTIYF. The CDR3 nucleotides read TGCGCCAGCAGCTTGGGGACAGGCAACTCACCTGGAAACACCATATATTTT.